This T cell receptor beta chain comes out of a study of identical twins (dated by TCRdb to 2016 to 2017). Turning to the overall study: To test whether fetal clonotypes persist, the study used deep sequencing on TCR alpha and beta repertoires from monozygotic twins, unrelated adults of various ages, and cord blood. To rule out contamination, the twin experiments were replicated at different times with different library preparation protocols. The study at large found these results: Fewer insertions were carried by abundant cord blood beta clonotypes; a weaker similar trend was observed in young adult naive repertoires, while no such trend was observed in memory repertoires. The excess sharing between twins in beta out-of-frame sequences was weaker because fewer shared sequences reduced the signal-to-noise ratio. Zero-insertion analyses could be partly confounded by invariant T cells such as MAIT and iNKT, although diverse VJ usage argued against such confounding for most clonotypes. Out-of-frame TCR alpha sequences shared between twins showed an excess of low generation-probability sequences compared with coincidental sharing between unrelated individuals. In monozygotic twins, recombination models systematically underestimated out-of-frame TCR alpha sharing, but the models matched the sharing seen between unrelated individuals. Because the same donors could not be followed over many years, the conclusions relied on cross-sectional statistical analysis.

The CDR3 goes from the cysteine to the phenylalanine over 16 residues. The DNA shown is the 48-base CDR3, in frame from base 1. Trimmed from V: 2 bases; trimmed from J: 4 bases; junction bases lacking a gene match: 5. As encoded in the germline V gene, CDR1 is SGHVS while CDR2 is FNYEAQ. The library came from 5' RACE. Sequencing relied on an Illumina HiSeq 2000. A universal primer binding site was added through template switching, and the final cDNA carried a unique molecular identifier so that TCR cDNA molecules could be counted accurately. Specific primers in the conserved constant-segment region were used to synthesize first-strand cDNA for the TCR alpha and beta chains. To control for contamination, each cDNA library was double barcoded with a SMART-Mk sample barcode plus Illumina barcodes. TruSeq adapter sequences, together with Illumina sample barcodes, were added in two successive PCR steps. Sequencing of the TCR alpha and beta cDNA libraries was done on the Illumina HiSeq platform using custom primers. From the authors' description of their analysis: MiGEC was used to process raw reads and extract unique molecular identifiers, and MiXCR was used to find CDR3 positions. Recombination models were inferred per individual with the repgenHMM and IGoR tools using an EM algorithm. Shared clonotypes were analyzed with the tcR package in R, and sharing was normalized by the product of cloneset sizes. Out-of-frame nonproductive sequences were analyzed to study raw recombination free of thymic and clonal selection effects. TCRdb trimmed the raw reads at Q25, called clones with MiXCR and kept productive beta chains. Records with the same CDR3 protein are collapsed into one entry carrying the most frequent genes and DNA. The V and J calls reflect TCRdb's pipeline rather than the authors' work. The sample has just under 550,000 distinct CDR3 sequences on record, roughly 15% of them singletons. The ten largest clones add up to roughly 0.43% of the sample.

Every donor in the study was a healthy Caucasian. Three pairs of female monozygotic twins, all aged 18 to 29 years, made up the twin cohort. CD4+ and CD8+ T cell populations were isolated with positive isolation kits from Invitrogen. Concerning this clonotype: Its antigen remains unidentified. Base qualities are missing; no much larger clone stands one base away.

This sample also appeared in a second study, on yellow fever vaccine responses in identical twins. Taken from the second paper: The T cell response to vaccination in identical twins was reported by the authors to appear partly convergent and partly personalized. Focusing on identical twins, the study followed the T cell clones that responded to the vaccine, and did so with precision.

The chain couples TRBV7-6 to TRBJ2-1, and 10 junction bases match TRBD2. Material for sequencing was CD4+ T cells sorted from blood. The receptor was derived from a woman under 30 in good health. The nucleotide sequence is given as TGTGCCAGCAGCTTACTAGCGGGAGAGGCTTACAATGAGCAGTTCTTC. Translation gives CASSLLAGEAYNEQFF.